A single sample is the source of the 2 T cell receptor beta chains below, sequenced in a study of metastatic and nonmetastatic thyroid tumors. TCRdb reprocessed the PCR reads via MiXCR. Of roughly 58,000 clones listed, about 3.8% were seen once; the top ten hold approximately 20%. Thyroid surgery had not been preceded by any treatment in any patient. Sequenced input: blood. The source of these receptors is a female donor with papillary thyroid cancer or a benign thyroid nodule (not recorded which). Some clones in this sample may be carry-over from other donors' samples.

In its sample, this clone was seen a few times. A much larger clonotype is one base distant, so this may be a read error. The V call is TRBV7-3, the J call TRBJ2-2, with 10 bases identical to TRBD2. The CDR3 contains 16 residues. Germline V CDR1 and CDR2: SGHTA, FQGTGA. The CDR3 sequence is CAISLFSGRSGGELFF. The CDR3 DNA sequence: TGTGCCATCAGCTTATTTAGCGGGAGGAGCGGCGGGGAGCTGTTTTTT.

In this sample, this clone turned up a few times. The chain combines TRBV24-1 with TRBJ2-2; D is uncertain. Per germline, CDR1 KGHDR and CDR2 SFDVKD. CDR3 length: 14 residues. V lost 0 bases, J lost 9 bases, and 10 bases lay in between. CDR3 protein: CATSDLVRSWELFF. In DNA form, the CDR3 reads TGTGCCACCAGTGATTTGGTCCGTTCCTGGGAGCTGTTTTTT.